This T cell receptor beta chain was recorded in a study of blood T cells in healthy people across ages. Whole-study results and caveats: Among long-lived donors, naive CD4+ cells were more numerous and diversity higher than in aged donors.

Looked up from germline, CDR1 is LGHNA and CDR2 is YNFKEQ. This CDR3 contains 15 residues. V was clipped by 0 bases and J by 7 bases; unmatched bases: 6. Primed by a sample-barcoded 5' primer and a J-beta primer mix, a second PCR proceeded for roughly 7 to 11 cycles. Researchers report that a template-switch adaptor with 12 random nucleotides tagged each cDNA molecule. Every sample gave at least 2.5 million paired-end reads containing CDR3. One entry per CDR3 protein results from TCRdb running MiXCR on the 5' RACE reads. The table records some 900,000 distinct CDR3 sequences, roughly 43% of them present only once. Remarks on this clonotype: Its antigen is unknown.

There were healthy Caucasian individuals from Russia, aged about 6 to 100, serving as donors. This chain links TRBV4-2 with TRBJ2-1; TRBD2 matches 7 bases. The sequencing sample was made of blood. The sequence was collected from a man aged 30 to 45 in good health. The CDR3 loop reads CASSQDTGGTNEQFF. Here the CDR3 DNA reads TGTGCCAGCAGCCAAGATACGGGGGGTACTAATGAGCAGTTCTTC.